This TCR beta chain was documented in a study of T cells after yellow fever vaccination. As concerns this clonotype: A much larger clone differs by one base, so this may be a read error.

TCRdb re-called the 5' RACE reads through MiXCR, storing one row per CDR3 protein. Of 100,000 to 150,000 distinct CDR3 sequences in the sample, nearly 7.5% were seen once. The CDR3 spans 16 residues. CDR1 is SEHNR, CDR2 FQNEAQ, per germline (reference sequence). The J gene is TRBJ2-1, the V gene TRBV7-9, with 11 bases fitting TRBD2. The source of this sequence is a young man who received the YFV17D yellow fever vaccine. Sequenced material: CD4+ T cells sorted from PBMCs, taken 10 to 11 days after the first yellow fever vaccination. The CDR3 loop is CVSSHTSGGSYNEQFF. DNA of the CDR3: TGTGTCAGCAGCCATACTAGCGGGGGCTCCTACAATGAGCAGTTCTTC.